These 12 T cell receptor beta chains share one sample of origin, sequenced in a study of T cell repertoires in cytomegalovirus infection. What these receptors recognize is not known. MiXCR, run by TCRdb on the reads, gives a single entry per CDR3 protein. Of around 140,000 distinct CDR3 sequences in the sample, 32% are singletons; the top ten hold about 56%. The input for sequencing was CD8+ T cells from cultured PBMCs, taken from culture after CMV antigen stimulation. These TCRs come from a human donor in good health (CMV status not recorded). Some clones in this sample may be carry-over from other donors' samples.

J is TRBJ1-1 and V is TRBV19; D is uncertain. Trimming took off 3 bases at V and 11 bases at J, with 7 bases between the two ends. In germline, CDR1 is LNHDA, CDR2 SQIVND (reference sequence). This CDR3 is 10 amino acids long. The CDR3 spells CASSIEGAFF. The CDR3 nucleotides are TGTGCCAGTAGTATCGAAGGGGCTTTCTTT.

The V and J genes are TRBV28 and TRBJ1-1; possibly TRBD1 for D (6 bases). Per germline, CDR1 MDHEN and CDR2 SYDVKM. V lost 3 bases to trimming and J lost 6 bases, with 17 bases between them. The CDR3 extends over 15 amino acids. The CDR3 protein is CASSFYTGGPAEAFF. In nucleotides, the CDR3 is TGTGCCAGCAGTTTCTACACCGGGGGCCCCGCTGAAGCTTTCTTT.

In DNA form, the CDR3 reads TGTGCCAGCACCCGACAGTATGAAGCTTTCTTT. It codes for CASTRQYEAFF. The chain couples TRBV28 to TRBJ1-1; D possibly corresponds to TRBD1 (5 bases). Germline V CDR1 and CDR2: MDHEN, SYDVKM. The CDR3 spans 11 residues. Trimming left V 7 bases short and J 7 bases short, with 10 bases between. Looking up the rest from reference TRBV28 and TRBJ1-1 gives the full variable domain: DVKVTQSSRYLVKRTGEKVFLECVQDMDHENMFWYRQDPGLGLRLIYFSYDVKMKEKGDIPEGYSVSREKKERFSLILESASTNQTSMYLCASTRQYEAFFGQGTRLTVV.

This clonotype was detected many times. This rearrangement joins TRBV7-8 to TRBJ1-2; the D gene is possibly TRBD1 (5 bases). Germline assignment: CDR1 SGHVS and CDR2 FQNEAQ. Trimming cost V 1 base and J 6 bases, with 12 bases left between them. This CDR3 comprises 14 residues. CDR3 loop: CASSLEVGRHGYTF. DNA for the CDR3: TGTGCCAGCAGCTTAGAGGTGGGACGGCATGGCTACACCTTC.

The genes are TRBV28 and TRBJ2-7, with 7 bases lining up with TRBD1. Germline V gene data show CDR1 as MDHEN and CDR2 as SYDVKM. This CDR3 spans 14 amino acids. V lost 8 bases, J lost 0 bases, and 7 bases stayed unmatched. In DNA, the CDR3 is TGTGCCAGCCAGGGGACAGTATTCTCCTACGAGCAGTACTTC. This encodes CASQGTVFSYEQYF. Looking up the rest from reference TRBV28 and TRBJ2-7 gives the full variable domain: DVKVTQSSRYLVKRTGEKVFLECVQDMDHENMFWYRQDPGLGLRLIYFSYDVKMKEKGDIPEGYSVSREKKERFSLILESASTNQTSMYLCASQGTVFSYEQYFGPGTRLTVT.

This clonotype has only a few counts. The chain links TRBV4-3 to TRBJ1-3; D is ambiguous. The V gene lost 1 base and the J gene lost 7 bases, with 2 bases spanning the gap. The CDR3 runs 11 residues. Germline V CDR1 and CDR2: LGHNA, YSLEER. This CDR3 is CASSQVNTIYF. DNA for the CDR3: TGCGCCAGCAGCCAAGTGAACACCATATATTTT.

The chain couples TRBV7-6 to TRBJ2-3; maybe TRBD2 (7 bases). Trimming took off 9 bases at V and 5 bases at J, with 12 bases between the two ends. This CDR3 is 12 amino acids long. Germline V CDR1 and CDR2: SGHVS, FNYEAQ. The CDR3 here is CASSRGGDTQYF. CDR3 bases: TGTGCCAGTAGTAGGGGGGGAGATACGCAGTATTTT.

The chain links TRBV15 to TRBJ1-1, with D perhaps matching TRBD1 (5 bases). Trimming took 5 bases from V and 4 from J, leaving 14 bases between them. Germline CDR1 reads LNHNV; CDR2 reads YYDKDF (reference sequence). The CDR3 totals 14 residues. Written as DNA, the CDR3 is TGTGCCACCAGCCAGACCAGGGATGTCACTGAAGCTTTCTTT. This gives the protein CATSQTRDVTEAFF.

The rearrangement uses TRBV7-8 and TRBJ2-3; D is unclear. Germline V lookup: CDR1 SGHVS, CDR2 FQNEAQ. This CDR3 spans 14 amino acids. Trimming took off 4 bases at V and 0 bases at J, with 8 bases between the two ends. As DNA, the CDR3 is TGTGCCAGCAGCTCCTCGACTAGCACAGATACGCAGTATTTT. Translating gives CASSSSTSTDTQYF.

This clonotype was detected ten times or more. An end of the junction differs from the germline gene, which may be a read error. The V gene is TRBV2, the J gene TRBJ1-4; 8 nucleotides align to TRBD1. Germline values: CDR1 SNHLY, CDR2 FYNNEI. The CDR3 loop spans 14 amino acids. The CDR3 DNA reads TGTGCCAGCAGTCCCTTCTTATTTGCCGGGACAGGTCTATTC. Translated: CASSPFLFAGTGLF.

The chain couples TRBV12-3 or TRBV12-4 to TRBJ1-2, with D maybe TRBD1 (6 bases). Trimming shortened V by 9 bases and J by 3 bases, and 14 bases separated the two germline ends. This CDR3 contains 13 residues. The chain's CDR3 is CASRDTEHYGYTF. The DNA for the CDR3 is TGTGCCAGTCGGGACACAGAACACTATGGCTACACCTTC.

This chain connects TRBV12-3 or TRBV12-4 to TRBJ1-5, with no clear D. The CDR3 spans 12 residues. V lost 1 base and J lost 6, with 4 bases in between. The DNA for the CDR3 is TGTGCCAGCAGTTTAGGCATTCAGCCCCAGCATTTT. This sequence encodes CASSLGIQPQHF.